This TCR beta chain was identified during a study of T cells in Graves' hyperthyroidism and ophthalmopathy. From RNA transcripts, TCR beta CDR3 regions were amplified. The HTBI set primed first-round TCR CDR3 RT-PCR. From the multiplex PCR reads, TCRdb called clonotypes with MiXCR, one entry per CDR3 protein. The sample has over 250,000 distinct CDR3 sequences, about 18% seen once. The V and J ends lost 1 base and 1 base respectively, with 11 bases between them. This CDR3 has 15 residues. Germline CDR1 and CDR2: SGHKS and YYEKEE (reference sequence). J is TRBJ1-2 and V is TRBV5-5; D is unclear. Specimen: blood. This TCR was sampled from a woman aged 60-75 years with Graves' ophthalmopathy. The CDR3 reads CASSLSGSVNYGYTF. The DNA of the CDR3 is TGTGCCAGCAGCTTGTCGGGTAGTGTTAACTATGGCTACACCTTC.